A single sample gave rise to the 24 T cell receptor beta chains below, sequenced in a study of OX40 agonist ivuxolimab in advanced cancers. Using immunoSEQ multiplex PCR, the repertoire was profiled, and TCRdb retains in-frame clones only, with some absent. The data contain about 70,000 clones, over 85% of them seen just once; the ten biggest clones take up 0.8% to 1.2%. Sample: CD4+ or CD8+ T cells sorted from blood, taken in a trial of the OX40 agonist ivuxolimab. The receptors were gathered from an adult with an advanced solid tumor such as melanoma, head and neck, liver or kidney cancer.

CDR3 nucleotide sequence: TGTGCCAGCACCACGACAGGGAATCAGCCCCAGCATTTT. It encodes CASTTTGNQPQHF. The chain recombines TRBV2 with TRBJ1-5; TRBD1 agrees at 7 bases. The V segment lost 7 bases and the J segment 4 bases; nucleotides outside the gene matches: 4. The germline V gene has CDR1 SNHLY and CDR2 FYNNEI. This CDR3 contains 13 residues.

The chain employs TRBV4-1 and TRBJ1-5; D uncertain. The CDR3 runs to 15 residues. With 1 base removed from V and 0 bases from J, the gap between germline ends came to 7 bases. Germline assignment: CDR1 MGHRA and CDR2 YSYEKL. In DNA, the CDR3 is TGCGCCAGCAGCCAAGGGTGGGTTAGCAATCAGCCCCAGCATTTT. Protein: CASSQGWVSNQPQHF.

This chain connects TRBV7-2 to TRBJ2-3, with unresolved D. CDR1 is SGHTA, CDR2 FQGNSA, per germline. V was pared by 1 base and J by 0 bases, with 5 bases between. The CDR3 has 14 amino acids. The CDR3 sequence is CASSLGRSTDTQYF. In nucleotides, the CDR3 is TGTGCCAGCAGCTTAGGCCGGAGCACAGATACGCAGTATTTT.

This clone was detected only once. This chain uses TRBV5-1 with TRBJ2-7, with D hard to call. Trimming pared 4 bases from V and 2 bases from J, leaving 16 bases between. The CDR3 consists of 15 residues. CDR1 SGHRS and CDR2 YFSETQ come from the germline V gene. The CDR3 reads CASSPGTNGAYEQYF. As DNA, the CDR3 is TGCGCCAGCAGCCCGGGTACTAATGGAGCCTACGAGCAGTACTTC.

Here the CDR3 DNA reads TGTGCCAGCAGCTTGGGCAGCGGGGGGGCCCGGGAGACCCAGTACTTC. This encodes CASSLGSGGARETQYF. J is TRBJ2-5 and V is TRBV11-2; 10 bases map to TRBD2. With V trimmed by 3 bases and J by 5 bases, 9 bases remained unmatched. The germline V gene has CDR1 SGHAT and CDR2 FQNNGV. The CDR3 spans 16 residues.

The DNA of the CDR3 is TGTGCCAGCTATACTAGCGGGGGACGGTATGAGCAGTTCTTC. Translation gives CASYTSGGRYEQFF. This chain connects TRBV6-5 to TRBJ2-1; 11 positions match TRBD2. Per the germline V gene, CDR1 is MNHEY and CDR2 is SVGAGI. The CDR3 is 14 amino acids. The V and J ends lost 8 bases and 8 bases, in that order; junction bases with no gene match: 8.

V usage is TRBV25-1 and J usage is TRBJ2-5, with D tentatively TRBD2 (5 bases). Per the germline V gene, CDR1 is MGHDK and CDR2 is SYGVNS. The CDR3 consists of 15 residues. V shed 0 bases and J shed 4 bases, with 12 bases lying between them. This CDR3 is CASSEYTRAAETQYF. CDR3 nucleotide sequence: TGTGCCAGCAGTGAATATACGAGGGCGGCAGAGACCCAGTACTTC.

The chain carries TRBV11-2 and TRBJ2-4, with D hard to call. The germline CDR1 and CDR2 sequences are SGHAT and FQNNGV. The CDR3 contains 15 residues. V shed 4 bases and J shed 0 bases, with 10 bases lying between them. The CDR3: CASSSPAVAKNIQYF. Here the CDR3 DNA reads TGTGCCAGCAGCTCCCCCGCGGTAGCCAAAAACATTCAGTACTTC.

The sample holds one count of this clone. V usage is TRBV27 and J usage is TRBJ2-3; no firm D call. Looked up from germline, CDR1 is MNHEY and CDR2 is SMNVEV (reference sequence). There are 14 residues in the CDR3. The V end lost 3 bases, the J end lost 0 bases, and 7 bases lay between the germline ends. The CDR3 reads CASSFGLSTDTQYF. For the CDR3, the DNA is TGTGCCAGCAGTTTTGGGCTAAGCACAGATACGCAGTATTTT.

Comments on this clone: Other DNA sequences in the same sample also yield this CDR3. The chain has TRBV6-1 and TRBJ1-4; no clear D. With 2 bases removed from V and 6 bases from J, the gap between germline ends came to 13 bases. The CDR3 covers 15 residues. Germline-derived CDR1 and CDR2 are MNHNS and SASEGT. CDR3 in DNA: TGTGCCAGCAGTGAAAGGTTGAACTCCCATGAAAAACTGTTTTTT. This gives the protein CASSERLNSHEKLFF.

Only a few counts were recorded for this clone. The V and J genes are TRBV15 and TRBJ1-6; 9 bases align to TRBD1. Trimming cost V 0 bases and J 6 bases; bases outside gene matches: 15. Germline CDR1 and CDR2: LNHNV and YYDKDF (reference sequence). This CDR3 is 20 amino acids long. CDR3 coding DNA: TGTGCCACCAGCAGAGATCCCCCGTCCACCGGGACAGGGACTAATTCACCCCTCCACTTT. Amino acids: CATSRDPPSTGTGTNSPLHF. The full variable domain, in which reference TRBV15 and TRBJ1-6 provide the parts outside the CDR3, is DAMVIQNPRYQVTQFGKPVTLSCSQTLNHNVMYWYQQKSSQAPKLLFHYYDKDFNNEADTPDNFQSRRPNTSFCFLDIRSPGLGDTAMYLCATSRDPPSTGTGTNSPLHFGNGTRLTVT.

The genes are TRBV5-4 and TRBJ1-1; D unresolved. The CDR3 has 14 residues. CDR1 SGHNT and CDR2 YYREEE come from the germline V gene (reference sequence). Trimming took off 0 bases at V and 1 base at J, with 7 bases between the two ends. The CDR3 loop is CASSLVGRNTEAFF. CDR3 bases: TGTGCCAGCAGCTTGGTCGGGCGGAACACTGAAGCTTTCTTT.

This chain links TRBV5-4 with TRBJ1-2, with D tentatively TRBD1 (5 bases). Germline V gives CDR1 SGHNT, CDR2 YYREEE (reference sequence). This CDR3 has 13 residues. The V end was cut by 4 bases, the J end by 5 bases, with 12 bases between. The CDR3 DNA is TGTGCCAGCAGCGTGACAGAAGGGTATGGCTACACCTTC. Protein sequence: CASSVTEGYGYTF.

The genes are TRBV11-2 and TRBJ2-1, with TRBD2 as a possible D gene (6 bases). Trimming shortened V by 6 bases and J by 9 bases, and 15 bases separated the two germline ends. Germline-derived CDR1 and CDR2 are SGHAT and FQNNGV. The CDR3 has 13 residues. Here the CDR3 reads CASSLSGGSEQFF. The DNA of the CDR3 is TGTGCCAGCAGTCTCAGTGGGGGGAGTGAGCAGTTCTTC. Full variable domain (rest looked up from reference TRBV11-2 and TRBJ2-1): EAGVAQSPRYKIIEKRQSVAFWCNPISGHATLYWYQQILGQGPKLLIQFQNNGVVDDSQLPKDRFSAERLKGVDSTLKIQPAKLEDSAVYLCASSLSGGSEQFFGPGTRLTVL.

V gene TRBV30 combines with J gene TRBJ1-2, with D maybe TRBD1 (6 bases). The length of the CDR3 is 15 residues. Deletions cut 3 bases from V and 2 bases from J, with 16 bases between. Germline CDR1 reads GTSNPN; CDR2 reads SVGIG (reference sequence). CDR3 sequence: CAWSLPSTGNYGYTF. CDR3 DNA sequence: TGTGCCTGGAGCCTTCCTTCGACAGGAAACTATGGCTACACCTTC. Full variable domain (missing parts from reference TRBV30 and TRBJ1-2): SQTIHQWPATLVQPVGSPLSLECTVEGTSNPNLYWYRQAAGRGLQLLFYSVGIGQISSEVPQNLSASRPQDRQFILSSKKLLLSDSGFYLCAWSLPSTGNYGYTFGSGTRLTVV.

The chain uses TRBV19 and TRBJ1-5, with 8 bases aligning to TRBD1. Germline V gene lookup returns CDR1 LNHDA and CDR2 SQIVND (reference sequence). There are 17 residues in the CDR3. With V trimmed by 5 bases and J by 3 bases, 12 bases remained unmatched. The CDR3, as DNA: TGTGCCAGTAGTCAGGAGGCAGGGGGCGGATACAATCAGCCCCAGCATTTT. Its protein product is CASSQEAGGGYNQPQHF.

This chain links TRBV30 with TRBJ2-7; 9 bases line up with TRBD1. This CDR3 contains 15 residues. Germline V gene sequence: CDR1 GTSNPN, CDR2 SVGIG (reference sequence). J lost 4 bases, V lost 3 bases, and 10 bases had no gene match. CDR3 region: CAWRPTGTGIYEQYF. CDR3 nucleotides: TGTGCCTGGAGACCCACCGGGACAGGGATTTACGAGCAGTACTTC.

The chain recombines TRBV2 with TRBJ1-2; possible D gene TRBD1, 6 bases. The CDR3 loop spans 13 amino acids. The germline V gene has CDR1 SNHLY and CDR2 FYNNEI. Trimming cost V 3 bases and J 3 bases, with 8 bases left between them. CDR3 sequence reads: CASSEDRYYGYTF. CDR3 DNA: TGTGCCAGCAGTGAGGACAGATACTATGGCTACACCTTC.

The genes are TRBV30 and TRBJ2-6, with D uncertain. With 6 bases removed from V and 1 base from J, the gap between germline ends came to 7 bases. The CDR3 totals 13 residues. Germline CDR1 is GTSNPN and CDR2 is SVGIG (reference sequence). The CDR3 spells CACTYSGANVLTF. The DNA of the CDR3 is TGTGCCTGTACCTATTCTGGGGCCAACGTCCTGACTTTC.

This clone has only one observation. The genes are TRBV4-1 and TRBJ2-3; 7 bases are a match to TRBD2. CDR1 and CDR2 (germline): MGHRA, YSYEKL. V gave up 1 base and J gave up 1 base; unmatched junction bases: 11. CDR3 size: 18 residues. The CDR3 is CASSQGSSGRGGTDTQYF. The DNA of the CDR3 is TGCGCCAGCAGCCAAGGCTCTAGCGGTCGCGGCGGCACAGATACGCAGTATTTT.

V is TRBV10-1 and J is TRBJ2-7; D is uncertain. CDR1 is WNHNN, CDR2 SYGVQD, per germline (reference sequence). The V end was cut by 6 bases, the J end by 6 bases, with 9 bases between. The CDR3 is 11 amino acids. In DNA, the CDR3 is TGCGCCAGCAGCGCGTATGGCGAGCAGTACTTC. It yields the protein CASSAYGEQYF.

This chain joins TRBV7-8 and TRBJ1-2; D ambiguous. The CDR3 is 13 residues long. V was shortened by 3 bases and J by 2 bases, with 7 bases between the two germline ends. Germline lookup yields CDR1 SGHVS and CDR2 FQNEAQ. As DNA, the CDR3 is TGTGCCAGCAGCTTCCGGAAAAACTATGGCTACACCTTC. It is translated as CASSFRKNYGYTF. Drawing the rest from reference TRBV7-8 and TRBJ1-2, the complete variable domain is GAGVSQSPRYKVAKRGQDVALRCDPISGHVSLFWYQQALGQGPEFLTYFQNEAQLDKSGLPSDRFFAERPEGSVSTLKIQRTQQEDSAVYLCASSFRKNYGYTFGSGTRLTVV.

The V gene is TRBV11-2, the J gene TRBJ2-2; D remains unclear. Germline-derived CDR1 and CDR2 are SGHAT and FQNNGV. The CDR3 consists of 13 residues. V was pared by 1 base and J by 3 bases, with 3 bases between. The CDR3: CASSLVYTGELFF. The DNA for the CDR3 is TGTGCCAGCAGCTTAGTCTACACCGGGGAGCTGTTTTTT.

The chain recombines TRBV15 with TRBJ2-7; TRBD1 matches 9 bases. The CDR3 has 14 amino acids. Losses at the gene ends were 3 bases for V and 1 base for J; bases not matched to a gene: 1. Germline assignment: CDR1 LNHNV and CDR2 YYDKDF (reference sequence). The CDR3 nucleotides are TGTGCCACCAGCAGGGGACAGGGATCCTACGAGCAGTACTTC. It specifies CATSRGQGSYEQYF.